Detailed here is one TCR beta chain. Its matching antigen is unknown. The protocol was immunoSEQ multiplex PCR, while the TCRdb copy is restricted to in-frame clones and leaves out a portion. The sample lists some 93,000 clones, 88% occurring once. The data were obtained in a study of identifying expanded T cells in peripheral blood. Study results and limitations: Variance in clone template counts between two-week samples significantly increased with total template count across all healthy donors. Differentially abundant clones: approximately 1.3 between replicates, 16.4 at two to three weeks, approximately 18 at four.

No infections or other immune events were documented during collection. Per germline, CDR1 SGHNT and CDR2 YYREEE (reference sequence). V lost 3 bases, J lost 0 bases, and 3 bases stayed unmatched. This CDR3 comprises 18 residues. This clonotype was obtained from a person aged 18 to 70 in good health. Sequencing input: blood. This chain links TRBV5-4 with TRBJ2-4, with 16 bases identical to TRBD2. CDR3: CASSSGTSGGVAKNIQYF. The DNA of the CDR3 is TGTGCCAGCAGCTCAGGGACTAGCGGGGGGGTAGCCAAAAACATTCAGTACTTC. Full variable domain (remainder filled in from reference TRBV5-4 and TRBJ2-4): ETGVTQSPTHLIKTRGQQVTLRCSSQSGHNTVSWYQQALGQGPQFIFQYYREEENGRGNFPPRFSGLQFPNYSSELNVNALELDDSALYLCASSSGTSGGVAKNIQYFGAGTRLSVL.